These T cell receptor beta chains were read from a single sample in a study of early T cells in non-severe SARS-CoV-2 infection. One entry per CDR3 protein, called by TCRdb with MiXCR from the 5' RACE reads. The profile shows 77,000 or so distinct CDR3 sequences, roughly 14% of them singletons. Sample: whole blood, taken at baseline. Receptor source: an adult who was a healthcare worker with PCR-confirmed SARS-CoV-2 infection or an uninfected control (not recorded which). Each CDR3 is given with its conserved first and last residue. D genes are given only for firm matches. Size is stated for part of the rows, as once, few or many counts, or as a class when the clone is expanded.

d_call	v_call	j_call	clone_size	cdr3_length	cdr3_aa	cdr3_nt
TRBD2	TRBV27	TRBJ2-5	many	17	CASSPPFSGRRSETQYF	TGTGCCAGCAGTCCCCCATTTAGCGGGAGAAGATCAGAGACCCAGTACTTC
NA	TRBV28	TRBJ2-7	many	15	CASSLRGSGLMEQYF	TGTGCCAGCAGTCTCCGAGGTAGCGGACTCATGGAGCAGTACTTC
NA	TRBV14	TRBJ2-1	NA	17	CASSPTERASSYNEQFF	TGTGCCAGCAGCCCCACCGAGCGGGCGAGCTCCTACAATGAGCAGTTCTTC
NA	TRBV7-9	TRBJ2-1	few	13	CAIVGLAHNEQFF	TGTGCCATCGTCGGTTTAGCCCACAATGAGCAGTTCTTC
NA	TRBV18	TRBJ1-1	many	13	CASSPGMNTEAFF	TGTGCCAGCTCACCGGGGATGAACACTGAAGCTTTCTTT
TRBD1	TRBV28	TRBJ2-5	few	15	CASSLIEGQGVTQYF	TGTGCCAGCAGTTTAATCGAGGGACAGGGAGTAACCCAGTACTTC
NA	TRBV7-2	TRBJ2-7	many	13	CASSFDGTYEQYF	TGTGCCAGCAGCTTCGACGGCACCTACGAGCAGTACTTC
NA	TRBV7-6	TRBJ2-5	many	11	CASSLAETQYF	TGTGCCAGCAGCTTAGCAGAGACCCAGTACTTC
NA	TRBV1	TRBJ2-7	few	15	CTSSQPDSSSYEQYF	TGCACCAGCAGCCAACCGGACAGTAGCTCCTACGAGCAGTACTTC
NA	TRBV11-2	TRBJ2-3	NA	15	CASSFLTLPSDTQYF	TGTGCCAGCAGCTTCCTAACCCTCCCATCAGATACGCAGTATTTT
NA	TRBV7-3	TRBJ2-2	few	16	CASSSVGLTNTGELFF	TGTGCCAGCAGCTCGGTGGGACTTACTAACACCGGGGAGCTGTTTTTT
TRBD2	TRBV11-2	TRBJ2-2	few	18	CASSLRRTSGRVRGELFF	TGTGCCAGCAGCTTAAGACGGACTAGCGGGAGGGTTAGAGGGGAGCTGTTTTTT
TRBD1	TRBV19	TRBJ2-5	few	17	CASSTRRQGRYQETQYF	TGTGCCAGTAGTACACGCCGACAGGGAAGGTACCAAGAGACCCAGTACTTC
NA	TRBV7-9	TRBJ2-1	many	13	CATSVSSYNEQFF	TGTGCCACCTCGGTTAGCTCCTACAATGAGCAGTTCTTC
TRBD1	TRBV10-3	TRBJ2-7	NA	15	CAISPGQGTPYEQYF	TGTGCCATCAGTCCCGGACAGGGGACACCCTACGAGCAGTACTTC
TRBD2	TRBV5-1	TRBJ2-1	NA	14	CASRGTSGRGEQFF	TGCGCCAGCAGAGGGACTAGCGGGAGAGGTGAGCAGTTCTTC
NA	TRBV11-2	TRBJ1-1	few	12	CASSFTLSEAFF	TGTGCCAGCAGCTTCACCCTGTCGGAAGCTTTCTTT
NA	TRBV7-6	TRBJ2-7	many	14	CASSQRQTSYEQYF	TGTGCCAGCAGCCAGAGACAGACCTCCTACGAGCAGTACTTC
NA	TRBV18	TRBJ1-2	few	13	CASSPSQAAGYTF	TGTGCCAGCTCCCCGTCGCAGGCTGCTGGCTACACCTTC
TRBD1	TRBV10-1	TRBJ2-7	few	14	CASSAGTVLGEQYF	TGCGCCAGCAGCGCCGGGACAGTTTTGGGGGAGCAGTACTTC
NA	TRBV24-1	TRBJ2-4	NA	13	CATSDFGAGIQYF	TGTGCCACCAGTGATTTCGGAGCCGGCATTCAGTACTTC
TRBD1	TRBV7-8	TRBJ2-2	few	16	CASTWRTGANTGELFF	TGTGCCAGCACCTGGCGGACAGGGGCTAACACCGGGGAGCTGTTTTTT
NA	TRBV18	TRBJ2-3	few	16	CASSLSAGRSTDTQYF	TGTGCCAGCTCTTTATCGGCGGGTCGTTCCACAGATACGCAGTATTTT
NA	TRBV15	TRBJ1-1	NA	15	CATSTGGSSDTEAFF	TGTGCCACCAGCACCGGCGGCTCGTCGGACACTGAAGCTTTCTTT
NA	TRBV7-9	TRBJ1-1	NA	13	CASSFEGPTEAFF	TGTGCCAGCAGCTTCGAGGGACCCACTGAAGCTTTCTTT
TRBD2	TRBV27	TRBJ2-7	few	16	CASSSRDSGLAYEQYF	TGTGCCAGCAGTTCAAGAGACAGCGGACTAGCCTACGAGCAGTACTTC
TRBD2	TRBV29-1	TRBJ2-3	NA	15	CSVPGLAGAGDTQYF	TGCAGCGTCCCCGGACTAGCGGGAGCGGGAGATACGCAGTATTTT
TRBD2	TRBV5-1	TRBJ2-5	NA	15	CASSLTSGSRETQYF	TGCGCCAGCAGCTTGACTAGCGGGAGTCGAGAGACCCAGTACTTC
TRBD2	TRBV20-1	TRBJ2-7	few	16	CSASRPGLAGVSEQYF	TGCAGTGCTAGCCGCCCGGGACTAGCGGGAGTAAGCGAGCAGTACTTC
NA	TRBV19	TRBJ2-2	NA	16	CASTVAPLANTGELFF	TGTGCCAGTACCGTGGCCCCGCTTGCGAACACCGGGGAGCTGTTTTTT
NA	TRBV20-1	TRBJ1-1	NA	14	CSASQQGRDTEAFF	TGCAGTGCCTCACAGCAGGGGAGGGACACTGAAGCTTTCTTT
NA	TRBV28	TRBJ2-7	many	15	CASSSPSGVPYEQYF	TGTGCCAGCAGTTCCCCCTCAGGAGTCCCCTACGAGCAGTACTTC
NA	TRBV2	TRBJ2-5	many	13	CASTRDNEETQYF	TGTGCCAGCACCCGGGACAACGAAGAGACCCAGTACTTC
TRBD1	TRBV5-1	TRBJ2-7	NA	18	CASSRDRGALDHSYEQYF	TGCGCCAGCAGCCGGGACAGGGGGGCATTAGATCACTCCTACGAGCAGTACTTC
TRBD2	TRBV5-4	TRBJ2-7	few	15	CASSRGTSGVYEQYF	TGTGCCAGCAGCCGGGGGACTAGCGGGGTCTACGAGCAGTACTTC
TRBD1	TRBV7-3	TRBJ2-3	few	17	CASSRSTGDRADDTQYF	TGTGCCAGCAGTCGGAGTACCGGGGACAGGGCTGATGATACGCAGTATTTT
NA	TRBV20-1	TRBJ2-5	many	14	CSVPTVEVSETQYF	TGCAGTGTCCCGACCGTCGAGGTCTCGGAGACCCAGTACTTC
TRBD1	TRBV24-1	TRBJ1-1	NA	15	CATSDLDRGNTEAFF	TGTGCCACCAGTGATTTAGACAGGGGGAACACTGAAGCTTTCTTT
TRBD1	TRBV12-3/TRBV12-4	TRBJ1-1	NA	14	CASRPGQGNTEAFF	TGTGCCAGCAGGCCGGGACAGGGGAACACTGAAGCTTTCTTT